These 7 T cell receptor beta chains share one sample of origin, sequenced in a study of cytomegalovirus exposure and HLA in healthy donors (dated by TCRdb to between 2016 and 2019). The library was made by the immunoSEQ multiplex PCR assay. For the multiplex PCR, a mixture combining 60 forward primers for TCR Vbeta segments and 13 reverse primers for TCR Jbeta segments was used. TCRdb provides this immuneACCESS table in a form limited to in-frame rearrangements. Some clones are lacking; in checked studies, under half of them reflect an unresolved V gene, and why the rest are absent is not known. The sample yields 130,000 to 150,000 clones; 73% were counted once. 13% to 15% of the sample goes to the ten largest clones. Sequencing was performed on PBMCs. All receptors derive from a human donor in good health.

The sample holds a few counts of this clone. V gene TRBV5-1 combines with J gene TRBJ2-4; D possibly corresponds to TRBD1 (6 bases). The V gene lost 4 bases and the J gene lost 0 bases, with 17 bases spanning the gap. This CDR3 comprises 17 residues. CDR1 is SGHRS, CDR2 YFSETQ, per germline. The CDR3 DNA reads TGCGCCAGCAGCAACGCCGGGACAACTATAGCCAAAAACATTCAGTACTTC. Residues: CASSNAGTTIAKNIQYF.

CDR3 sequence: CASRSRGLSQPQHF. The CDR3 nucleotides are TGTGCCAGCAGAAGTCGGGGGTTGTCTCAGCCCCAGCATTTT. V and J are TRBV2 and TRBJ1-5, with a weak D call TRBD1 (5 bases). Trimming stripped 6 bases from V and 6 bases from J, with 15 bases between. The CDR3 has 14 residues. Per germline, CDR1 SNHLY and CDR2 FYNNEI.

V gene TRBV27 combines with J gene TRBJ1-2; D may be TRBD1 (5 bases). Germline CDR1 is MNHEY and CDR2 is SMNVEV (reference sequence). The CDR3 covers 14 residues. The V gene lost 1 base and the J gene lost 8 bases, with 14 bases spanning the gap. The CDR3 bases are TGTGCCAGCAGTTTATACCCCACACAGGTGGGCTACACCTTC. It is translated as CASSLYPTQVGYTF.

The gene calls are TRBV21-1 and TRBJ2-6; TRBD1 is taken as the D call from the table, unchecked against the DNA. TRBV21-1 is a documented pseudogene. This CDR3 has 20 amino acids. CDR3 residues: CASRKTGGSRVQPGANVLTF. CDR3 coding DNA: TGTGCCAGCCGTAAGACAGGGGGCTCCCGAGTCCAACCTGGGGCCAACGTCCTGACTTTC.

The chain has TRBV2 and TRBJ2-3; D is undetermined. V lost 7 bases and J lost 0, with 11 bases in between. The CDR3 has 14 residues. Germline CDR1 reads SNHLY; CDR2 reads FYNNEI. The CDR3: CASTRTLSTDTQYF. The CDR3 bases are TGTGCCAGCACCCGAACTCTTAGCACAGATACGCAGTATTTT.

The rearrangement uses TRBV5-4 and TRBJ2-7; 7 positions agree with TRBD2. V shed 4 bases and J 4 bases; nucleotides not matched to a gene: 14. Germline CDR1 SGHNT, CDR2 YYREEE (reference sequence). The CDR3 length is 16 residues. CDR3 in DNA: TGTGCCAGCAGCAGACCACGAGCGGGAAGTACTTACGAGCAGTACTTC. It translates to CASSRPRAGSTYEQYF.

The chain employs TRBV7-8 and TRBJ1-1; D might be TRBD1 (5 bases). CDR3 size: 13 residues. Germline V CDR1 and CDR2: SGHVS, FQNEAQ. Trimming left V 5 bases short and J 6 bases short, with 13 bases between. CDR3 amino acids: CASSLPGGAEAFF. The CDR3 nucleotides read TGTGCCAGCAGCCTCCCCGGGGGGGCTGAAGCTTTCTTT.